This T cell receptor beta chain was recorded in a study of blood T cell repertoires in COVID-19. The wider study: Collection of acute and convalescent COVID-19 samples took place in the United States, Italy and Spain. The analysed material was cDNA or gDNA that came from T cells, B-cell-depleted T cells, or PBMCs.

V was trimmed by 0 bases and J by 5 bases, leaving 19 bases between them. The CDR3 contains 17 residues. Germline V CDR1 and CDR2: MGHRA, YSYEKL. Original data processing: Cell counts per sample came from amplifying reference gene primers. The data were produced by immunoSEQ multiplex PCR, yet TCRdb's version contains in-frame clones alone and is incomplete. The DNA was the basis for D and trimming; V, J and clone size are from that table. The repertoire consists of some 150,000 clones, with roughly 90% occurring once and the leading ten covering 2.3%. The V call is TRBV4-1, the J call TRBJ1-1; D might be TRBD1 (6 bases). The sequenced sample consisted of peripheral blood. The sequence was collected from a human donor in a cohort sampled during active COVID-19. The CDR3 here is CASSQEGSAGARTEAFF. Here the CDR3 DNA reads TGCGCCAGCAGCCAAGAAGGCTCGGCAGGGGCGAGGACTGAAGCTTTCTTT.